Each of the 24 T cell receptor beta chains below was sequenced from the same sample in a study of T-cell memory formation after mild COVID-19. TCRdb re-called the 5' RACE reads with MiXCR, one entry per CDR3 protein. The table has about 430,000 distinct CDR3 sequences, 18% seen once. Sample: PBMCs or a T cell subset sorted from them (not recorded which). All receptors come from a man between 18 and 29 years old who had mild COVID-19 (a few samples of this study predate the infection). Cell type and time point are not known.

This clonotype was detected only a few times. The chain couples TRBV12-3 or TRBV12-4 to TRBJ1-1; weak D call: TRBD1 (6 bases). The CDR3 is made up of 16 amino acids. Trimming pared 2 bases from V and 0 bases from J, leaving 13 bases between. The CDR3 DNA reads as TGTGCCAGCAGTTTACCGACGGGACATTTGAACACTGAAGCTTTCTTT. Translation gives CASSLPTGHLNTEAFF.

This clonotype was observed a few times. V and J are TRBV6-4 and TRBJ2-3; perhaps TRBD2 as D (6 bases). CDR3 length: 14 residues. Germline loops: CDR1 MRHNA, CDR2 SNTAGT. Trimming cost V 8 bases and J 8 bases, with 20 bases left between them. CDR3 nucleotides: TGTGCCAGCGCCCAGGAGGAGGGCTTAGCTACGCAGTATTTT. It specifies CASAQEEGLATQYF.

This clonotype was seen more than once but under ten times. The rearrangement uses TRBV11-3 and TRBJ2-1, with 8 bases that match TRBD2. The CDR3 extends over 16 amino acids. The V segment lost 2 bases and the J segment 9 bases; nucleotides outside the gene matches: 12. CDR1 and CDR2 (germline): SGHNT, YENEEA. For the CDR3, the DNA is TGTGCCAGCAGCTTATACGGGGGGGCCGAGTTCACTGAGCAGTTCTTC. It specifies CASSLYGGAEFTEQFF.

V is TRBV7-3 and J is TRBJ2-3; 8 positions agree with TRBD2. The J segment lost 3 bases and the V segment lost 6 bases, leaving 8 bases of the junction unmatched. The CDR3 consists of 15 residues. CDR1 SGHTA and CDR2 FQGTGA come from the germline V gene. The CDR3 nucleotides are TGTGCCAGCAGACGCGGGGGGACCGTGACAGATACGCAGTATTTT. Protein: CASRRGGTVTDTQYF.

This chain uses TRBV7-2 with TRBJ1-1; D might be TRBD1 (6 bases). V was pared by 2 bases and J by 4 bases, with 8 bases between. This CDR3 comprises 13 residues. Germline V lookup: CDR1 SGHTA, CDR2 FQGNSA. The CDR3 DNA follows: TGTGCCAGCAGCTTAAAAGGGGGCACTGAAGCTTTCTTT. Its protein is CASSLKGGTEAFF. Full variable domain (remainder filled in from reference TRBV7-2 and TRBJ1-1): GAGVSQSPSNKVTEKGKDVELRCDPISGHTALYWYRQSLGQGLEFLIYFQGNSAPDKSGLPSDRFSAERTGGSVSTLTIQRTQQEDSAVYLCASSLKGGTEAFFGQGTRLTVV.

The chain uses TRBV20-1 and TRBJ2-7; the D is unclear. CDR1 is DFQATT and CDR2 is SNEGSKA in the germline V gene (reference sequence). The CDR3 contains 13 residues. The CDR3 reads CRVWWTDCHEQYF. CDR3 coding DNA: TGCAGGGTCTGGTGGACGGATTGCCACGAGCAGTACTTC.

The CDR3 reads CASSLAHWTGVNYGYTF. CDR3 coding DNA: TGTGCCAGCAGCTTAGCCCACTGGACAGGCGTGAACTATGGCTACACCTTC. The rearrangement uses TRBV7-2 and TRBJ1-2; 7 nucleotides align to TRBD1. CDR1 and CDR2 from the germline V gene are SGHTA and FQGNSA. CDR3 size: 17 residues. The trim removed 0 bases at V and 2 bases at J, leaving 9 bases unmatched.

This clonotype showed up just a few times. J is TRBJ2-7 and V is TRBV4-2; D call uncertain. The germline V gene has CDR1 LGHNA and CDR2 YNFKEQ. The CDR3 loop spans 14 amino acids. The V and J ends lost 4 bases and 2 bases respectively, with 12 bases between them. The CDR3 nucleotides are TGTGCCAGCAGCCCTGCTTCACGAACCTACGAGCAGTACTTC. It encodes CASSPASRTYEQYF.

The genes are TRBV6-5 and TRBJ1-1; unclear D gene. This CDR3 region has 13 residues. The V end was cut by 6 bases, the J end by 1 base, with 9 bases between. Germline V lookup: CDR1 MNHEY, CDR2 SVGAGI. In DNA form, the CDR3 reads TGTGCCAGCAGCCGCAGACGGAACACTGAAGCTTTCTTT. Amino acids: CASSRRRNTEAFF.

The CDR3 spells CASSFPGRDTGELFF. CDR3 bases: TGCGCCAGCAGCTTTCCGGGGAGAGACACCGGGGAGCTGTTTTTT. The chain carries TRBV5-1 and TRBJ2-2; D may be TRBD2 (5 bases). Per the germline V gene, CDR1 is SGHRS and CDR2 is YFSETQ. Trimming shortened V by 2 bases and J by 3 bases, and 11 bases separated the two germline ends. This CDR3 comprises 15 residues.

This clonotype was observed at least ten times. The CDR3 DNA reads TGTGCCAGCAGCTCGTCCCACAGTTTAGAGTACGGGGATACGCAGTATTTT. Its protein product is CASSSSHSLEYGDTQYF. The chain employs TRBV7-6 and TRBJ2-3; D is unclear. Trimming stripped 4 bases from V and 6 bases from J, with 23 bases between. Germline V gene sequence: CDR1 SGHVS, CDR2 FNYEAQ. The CDR3 covers 17 residues.

A few counts support this clonotype. The chain carries TRBV20-1 and TRBJ1-2, with TRBD1 matching 12 bases. The germline V gene has CDR1 DFQATT and CDR2 SNEGSKA (reference sequence). The J segment lost 4 bases and the V segment lost 1 base, leaving 4 bases of the junction unmatched. The CDR3 sequence is 15 residues long. The CDR3 sequence: CSARAGTGGLYGYTF. CDR3 bases: TGCAGTGCTAGAGCCGGGACAGGGGGCCTCTATGGCTACACCTTC.

This clonotype was found a few times. The chain links TRBV15 to TRBJ2-5, with D possibly TRBD2 on 6 matching bases. The germline gives CDR1 LNHNV, CDR2 YYDKDF (reference sequence). Trimming left V 4 bases short and J 3 bases short, with 12 bases between. The CDR3 is 14 amino acids. Here the CDR3 reads CATSTGGLEETQYF. Here the CDR3 DNA reads TGTGCCACCAGCACCGGGGGTTTGGAAGAGACCCAGTACTTC.

The genes are TRBV5-5 and TRBJ1-1; 8 nucleotides align to TRBD1. Per germline, CDR1 SGHKS and CDR2 YYEKEE (reference sequence). The CDR3 is 15 residues long. Trimming cost V 0 bases and J 4 bases; bases outside gene matches: 5. The CDR3 bases are TGTGCCAGCAGCTTGGGGCCTACAGGGGGCACTGAAGCTTTCTTT. It encodes CASSLGPTGGTEAFF.

The rearrangement links TRBV18 to TRBJ2-7; tentatively, D is TRBD1 (5 bases). The V end was cut by 6 bases, the J end by 3 bases, with 12 bases between. Germline lookup yields CDR1 KGHSH and CDR2 LQKENI. The CDR3 runs to 13 residues. The CDR3: CASSQGLGYEQYV. CDR3 sequence (DNA): TGTGCCAGCTCTCAGGGATTGGGCTACGAGCAGTACGTC.

This clonotype was seen more than once but under ten times. The chain joins TRBV6-5 to TRBJ2-5, with 7 bases aligning to TRBD2. J gave up 1 base and V 2 bases, and 10 bases lay outside the gene matches. The length of the CDR3 is 17 residues. Germline V CDR1 and CDR2: MNHEY, SVGAGI. CDR3 amino acids: CASSYPARSGVQETQYF. Written as DNA, the CDR3 is TGTGCCAGCAGTTACCCCGCAAGAAGCGGGGTCCAAGAGACCCAGTACTTC.

The gene calls are TRBV6-2 or TRBV6-3 and TRBJ1-5; weak D call: TRBD1 (6 bases). The CDR3 contains 15 residues. V lost 8 bases, J lost 0 bases, and 14 bases lay in between. In germline, CDR1 is MNHEY, CDR2 SVGEGT. The CDR3: CASAGQSYSNQPQHF. The DNA of the CDR3 is TGTGCCAGCGCCGGACAGAGCTATAGCAATCAGCCCCAGCATTTT.

The chain uses TRBV20-1 and TRBJ1-5; weak D call: TRBD1 (5 bases). V was pared by 1 base and J by 3 bases, with 7 bases between. Germline CDR1 DFQATT, CDR2 SNEGSKA (reference sequence). The CDR3 is made up of 13 amino acids. The CDR3 DNA reads TGCAGTGCTAGAGGGGACGCCAATCAGCCCCAGCATTTT. Translated: CSARGDANQPQHF.

The gene calls are TRBV7-2 and TRBJ2-5; 9 bases are shared with TRBD2. V gave up 3 bases and J gave up 8 bases; unmatched junction bases: 19. Germline lookup yields CDR1 SGHTA and CDR2 FQGNSA. The CDR3 contains 18 residues. The CDR3 sequence is CASSLMTPFGGGVGTQYF. CDR3 DNA: TGTGCCAGCAGCTTGATGACGCCTTTCGGCGGGGGGGTGGGAACCCAGTACTTC.

This clonotype was counted only a few times. This chain connects TRBV25-1 to TRBJ2-1; the match to TRBD1 covers 9 bases. This CDR3 is 15 amino acids long. Per the germline V gene, CDR1 is MGHDK and CDR2 is SYGVNS. The V segment lost 3 bases and the J segment 8 bases; nucleotides outside the gene matches: 8. Here the CDR3 DNA reads TGTGCCAGCAGTGATCCGGGACAGGGATTCCATGAGCAGTTCTTC. Protein sequence: CASSDPGQGFHEQFF.

The chain combines TRBV7-2 with TRBJ2-7; TRBD2 matches at 10 bases. The CDR3 length is 15 residues. The germline gives CDR1 SGHTA, CDR2 FQGNSA. V lost 1 base to trimming and J lost 2 bases; unmatched junction nucleotides: 2. The CDR3 protein is CASSLVAGGAYEQYF. CDR3 nucleotide sequence: TGTGCCAGCAGCTTAGTAGCGGGGGGAGCCTACGAGCAGTACTTC. The full variable domain, rest sourced from reference TRBV7-2 and TRBJ2-7, is GAGVSQSPSNKVTEKGKDVELRCDPISGHTALYWYRQSLGQGLEFLIYFQGNSAPDKSGLPSDRFSAERTGGSVSTLTIQRTQQEDSAVYLCASSLVAGGAYEQYFGPGTRLTVT.

This clonotype was observed a few times. The genes are TRBV30 and TRBJ1-1; unclear D gene. Germline V gene data show CDR1 as GTSNPN and CDR2 as SVGIG (reference sequence). The CDR3 spans 12 residues. The germline V and J ends were trimmed by 4 bases and 4 bases, with 10 bases remaining between them. The CDR3 bases are TGTGCCTGGAATTCATTGGGCACTGAAGCTTTCTTT. Translating it yields CAWNSLGTEAFF.

The rearrangement links TRBV11-2 to TRBJ2-5; perhaps TRBD2 as D (6 bases). CDR1 SGHAT and CDR2 FQNNGV come from the germline V gene. The CDR3 sequence is 16 residues long. Trimming removed 3 bases from V and 5 bases from J, with 19 bases in between. CDR3 coding DNA: TGTGCCAGCAGCTTCCGACTAGGAGTCCGCGGGGAGACCCAGTACTTC. Its protein is CASSFRLGVRGETQYF.

This clonotype was observed a few times. The chain joins TRBV7-2 to TRBJ2-1; TRBD2 is a possible D gene (7 bases). Germline CDR1 SGHTA, CDR2 FQGNSA. With 1 base removed from V and 2 bases from J, the gap between germline ends came to 18 bases. The CDR3 runs to 18 residues. CDR3 sequence: CASSLVGRRGATYNEQFF. The DNA of the CDR3 is TGTGCCAGCAGCTTAGTTGGGCGCCGGGGGGCGACCTACAATGAGCAGTTCTTC.